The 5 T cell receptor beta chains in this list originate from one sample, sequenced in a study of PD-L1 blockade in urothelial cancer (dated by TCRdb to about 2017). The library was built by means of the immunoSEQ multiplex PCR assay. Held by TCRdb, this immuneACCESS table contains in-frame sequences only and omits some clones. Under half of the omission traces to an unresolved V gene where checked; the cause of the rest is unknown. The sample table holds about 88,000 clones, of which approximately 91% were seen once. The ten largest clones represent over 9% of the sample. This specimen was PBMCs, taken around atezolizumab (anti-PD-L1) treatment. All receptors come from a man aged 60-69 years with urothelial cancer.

CDR3 coding DNA: TGTGCCAGCAGCCGCCTAGCGGGAGGTAGAGAGACCCAGTACTTC. The encoded protein is CASSRLAGGRETQYF. The genes are TRBV7-3 and TRBJ2-5; TRBD2 agrees at 11 bases. The CDR3 covers 15 residues. J gave up 4 bases and V 5 bases, and 6 bases lay outside the gene matches. Germline CDR1 and CDR2: SGHTA and FQGTGA.

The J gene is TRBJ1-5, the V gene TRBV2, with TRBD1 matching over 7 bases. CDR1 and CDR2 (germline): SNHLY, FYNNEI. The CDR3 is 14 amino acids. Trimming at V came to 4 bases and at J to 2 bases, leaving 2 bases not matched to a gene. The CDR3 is CASSVGQGNQPQHF. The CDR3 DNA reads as TGTGCCAGCAGTGTAGGACAGGGCAATCAGCCCCAGCATTTT.

The CDR3 here is CASSQALAGGSTGELFF. The CDR3 DNA follows: TGTGCCAGCAGCCAAGCCCTAGCGGGGGGGTCCACCGGGGAGCTGTTTTTT. V usage is TRBV4-2 and J usage is TRBJ2-2; 12 bases fit TRBD2. Trimming cost V 1 base and J 4 bases; bases outside gene matches: 4. The CDR3 extends over 17 amino acids. Germline CDR1 LGHNA, CDR2 YNFKEQ.

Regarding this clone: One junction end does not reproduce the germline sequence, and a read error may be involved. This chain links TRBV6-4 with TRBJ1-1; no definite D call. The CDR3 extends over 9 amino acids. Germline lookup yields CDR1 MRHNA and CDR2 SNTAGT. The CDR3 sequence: CASSEVGVF. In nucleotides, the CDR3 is TGTGCCAGCAGTGAGGTGGGAGTCTTT.

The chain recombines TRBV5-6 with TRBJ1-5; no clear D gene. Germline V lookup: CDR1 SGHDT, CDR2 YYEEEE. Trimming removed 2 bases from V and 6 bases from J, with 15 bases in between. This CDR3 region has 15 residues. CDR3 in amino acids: CASSFWGGESQPQHF. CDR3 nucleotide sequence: TGTGCCAGCAGCTTTTGGGGTGGGGAGAGTCAGCCCCAGCATTTT.